The clone carrying this T cell receptor (beta chain) has only one observation. The source of the sample is a study of blood T cell repertoires in COVID-19. This table comes from immunoSEQ multiplex PCR, and its TCRdb copy is limited to in-frame clones, with some not included. The sample lists about 250,000 clones; roughly 84% were seen once. Participants, about 18 to 90 years old, spanned under 30 US areas. Participants were placed into cohorts based on the clinical history they reported. Germline loops: CDR1 GTSNPN, CDR2 SVGIG (reference sequence). The CDR3 consists of 21 residues. Trimming took off 1 base at V and 0 bases at J, with 25 bases between the two ends.

Sequenced: PBMCs or T cells enriched from blood (not recorded which). The origin of this receptor is a woman in her fifties or sixties who had been exposed to COVID-19. J is TRBJ1-6 and V is TRBV30; D is perhaps TRBD1 (6 bases). CDR3 coding DNA: TGTGCCTGGAGTGCCGAAGGTACCGGGACACCAGGAAGCTCCTATAATTCACCCCTCCACTTT. Translating gives CAWSAEGTGTPGSSYNSPLHF.